Each of the 28 T cell receptor beta chains below was sequenced from the same sample in a study of blood T cell repertoires in COVID-19. Using immunoSEQ multiplex PCR, the repertoire was profiled, and TCRdb retains in-frame clones only, with some absent. The data show about 58,000 clones, with about 90% seen just once and 1.2% to 1.5% held by the top ten. What was sequenced was peripheral blood. The receptor set was obtained from a man in his sixties with acute or convalescent COVID-19.

V is TRBV14 and J is TRBJ2-7, with D uncertain. The CDR3 is 12 amino acids. Trimming pared 0 bases from V and 3 bases from J, leaving 3 bases between. The germline gives CDR1 SGHDN, CDR2 FVKESK. In DNA form, the CDR3 reads TGTGCCAGCAGCCAAGACTACTACGAGCAGTACTTC. It specifies CASSQDYYEQYF. The variable domain in full, with the rest retrieved from reference TRBV14 and TRBJ2-7, is EAGVTQFPSHSVIEKGQTVTLRCDPISGHDNLYWYRRVMGKEIKFLLHFVKESKQDESGMPNNRFLAERTGGTYSTLKVQPAELEDSGVYFCASSQDYYEQYFGPGTRLTVT.

This clone was seen just once. The gene calls are TRBV5-1 and TRBJ1-2; D is ambiguous. Trimming stripped 0 bases from V and 1 base from J, with 16 bases between. The CDR3 is 17 amino acids. Germline CDR1 is SGHRS and CDR2 is YFSETQ. The CDR3 loop reads CASSLGVAGDYNYGYTF. The DNA of the CDR3 is TGCGCCAGCAGCTTGGGTGTAGCCGGCGACTATAACTATGGCTACACCTTC.

This sequence joins TRBV7-2 and TRBJ2-7, with 10 positions matching TRBD1. The CDR3 is 14 amino acids. V was pared by 6 bases and J by 7 bases, with 9 bases of the junction left unmatched. CDR1 is SGHTA and CDR2 is FQGNSA in the germline V gene. The CDR3 loop reads CASRSGTGAGEQYF. The CDR3 DNA is TGTGCCAGCAGGTCCGGGACAGGGGCCGGGGAGCAGTACTTC.

The CDR3 DNA reads as TGTGCCAGCACCCCAGAATACGGGAGGGCCGTAGATACGCAGTATTTT. It encodes CASTPEYGRAVDTQYF. The J gene is TRBJ2-3, the V gene TRBV11-2, with 8 bases that match TRBD2. Germline loops: CDR1 SGHAT, CDR2 FQNNGV. The CDR3 is made up of 16 amino acids. J gave up 5 bases and V 7 bases, and 14 bases lay outside the gene matches.

The CDR3 nucleotides are TGTGCCAGCAGCCCAGGGGCAGAGACCCAGTACTTC. This gives the protein CASSPGAETQYF. The V and J genes are TRBV6-5 and TRBJ2-5; D perhaps matches TRBD1 (6 bases). Trimming left V 6 bases short and J 4 bases short, with 9 bases between. The CDR3 sequence is 12 residues long. Germline CDR1 MNHEY, CDR2 SVGAGI.

The rearrangement uses TRBV5-5 and TRBJ1-5; D is perhaps TRBD1 (6 bases). CDR3 length: 14 amino acids. Deletions cut 4 bases from V and 5 bases from J, with 13 bases between. Per germline, CDR1 SGHKS and CDR2 YYEKEE (reference sequence). The CDR3 loop is CASSNLTGHQPQHF. The CDR3 DNA follows: TGTGCCAGCAGCAATTTAACAGGGCATCAGCCCCAGCATTTT.

This chain links TRBV6-4 with TRBJ1-5; D gene ambiguous. Trimming cost V 3 bases and J 2 bases, with 11 bases left between them. Germline CDR1 and CDR2: MRHNA and SNTAGT. The CDR3 has 15 residues. The CDR3 loop reads CASSESPGGNQPQHF. The CDR3 coding sequence is TGTGCCAGCAGTGAGTCCCCGGGAGGCAATCAGCCCCAGCATTTT.

A single count supports this clone. The rearrangement uses TRBV29-1 and TRBJ1-2, with unresolved D. Trimming took off 4 bases at V and 7 bases at J, with 10 bases between the two ends. Germline V gene data show CDR1 as SQVTM and CDR2 as ANQGSEA. This CDR3 is 11 amino acids long. The DNA of the CDR3 is TGCAGCGTTGGCGACATAAGTGGCTACACCTTC. Its translation: CSVGDISGYTF.

This clone showed up just a few times. V gene TRBV15 combines with J gene TRBJ1-4; 8 bases map to TRBD1. The CDR3 has 15 amino acids. The V gene end was trimmed by 0 bases and the J gene end by 7 bases; junction bases not matched to a gene: 4. Germline-derived CDR1 and CDR2 are LNHNV and YYDKDF (reference sequence). CDR3 sequence: CATSRDDRGVEKLFF. The CDR3 region has the DNA TGTGCCACCAGCAGAGATGACAGGGGAGTTGAAAAACTGTTTTTT.

The chain has TRBV29-1 and TRBJ2-5, with 7 bases that match TRBD1. The V segment lost 5 bases and the J segment 5 bases; nucleotides outside the gene matches: 8. The length of the CDR3 is 13 residues. The germline V gene encodes CDR1 SQVTM and CDR2 ANQGSEA. The CDR3 DNA reads TGCAGCGTTACGACAGGGTCAGGGGAGACCCAGTACTTC. Its translation: CSVTTGSGETQYF.

The rearrangement uses TRBV5-4 and TRBJ2-7; 7 nucleotides align to TRBD2. The junction had 4 bases not matched to a gene; V was cut back by 4 bases and J by 3 bases. This CDR3 is built from 13 residues. Germline V CDR1 and CDR2: SGHNT, YYREEE (reference sequence). CDR3 in DNA: TGTGCCAGCAGCCCAGGACTAGGCTACGAGCAGTACTTC. Translation gives CASSPGLGYEQYF.

This clone was counted once. The chain uses TRBV11-2 and TRBJ1-6; the D gene is possibly TRBD1 (5 bases). Germline CDR1 is SGHAT and CDR2 is FQNNGV. The CDR3 totals 14 residues. Between the trimmed V and J ends, which lost 4 bases and 4 bases, there was a span of 8 bases. CDR3 DNA sequence: TGTGCCAGCAGCTCAGACAGATATAATTCACCCCTCCACTTT. Translating gives CASSSDRYNSPLHF.

This clone was seen just once. This chain links TRBV5-4 with TRBJ1-1, with D perhaps matching TRBD1 (6 bases). CDR1 and CDR2 from the germline V gene are SGHNT and YYREEE (reference sequence). The CDR3 is made up of 15 amino acids. V was shortened by 3 bases and J by 0 bases, with 12 bases between the two germline ends. CDR3 sequence: CASSSARQVNTEAFF. As DNA, the CDR3 is TGTGCCAGCAGCTCAGCCCGACAGGTGAACACTGAAGCTTTCTTT. Drawing the rest from reference TRBV5-4 and TRBJ1-1, the complete variable domain is ETGVTQSPTHLIKTRGQQVTLRCSSQSGHNTVSWYQQALGQGPQFIFQYYREEENGRGNFPPRFSGLQFPNYSSELNVNALELDDSALYLCASSSARQVNTEAFFGQGTRLTVV.

The CDR3 protein is CASRVAADTQYF. Written as DNA, the CDR3 is TGTGCCAGCCGGGTAGCCGCAGATACGCAGTATTTT. The chain links TRBV28 to TRBJ2-3, with no clear D. The V gene's germline CDR1 is MDHEN and CDR2 SYDVKM. Trimming removed 8 bases at V and 4 bases at J, with 10 bases between. There are 12 residues in the CDR3.

This CDR3 reads CASTGTESSYNSPLHF. CDR3 DNA: TGTGCCAGCACCGGGACAGAGAGCTCCTATAATTCACCCCTCCACTTT. The chain employs TRBV28 and TRBJ1-6, with 7 bases matching TRBD1. The CDR3 contains 16 residues. Germline loops: CDR1 MDHEN, CDR2 SYDVKM. Losses at the gene ends were 7 bases for V and 0 bases for J; bases not matched to a gene: 6.

This clone appeared a single time. The rearrangement joins TRBV28 to TRBJ2-5, with D perhaps matching TRBD2 (7 bases). Germline V gene lookup returns CDR1 MDHEN and CDR2 SYDVKM. CDR3 length equals 16 residues. V lost 6 bases, J lost 4 bases, and 21 bases lay in between. Here the CDR3 DNA reads TGTGCCAGCAGCAAACCACCGGGGGGCTTGGGAGAGACCCAGTACTTC. Translation gives CASSKPPGGLGETQYF.

This clone has more than one count but fewer than ten. This rearrangement joins TRBV4-2 to TRBJ1-4; the D gene is possibly TRBD1 (5 bases). V lost 0 bases to trimming and J lost 2 bases, with 10 bases between them. Per the germline V gene, CDR1 is LGHNA and CDR2 is YNFKEQ. The CDR3 totals 16 residues. CDR3 residues: CASSQELGRTNEKLFF. The CDR3 nucleotides read TGTGCCAGCAGCCAAGAACTGGGGCGGACTAATGAAAAACTGTTTTTT.

The chain employs TRBV28 and TRBJ1-4; D call uncertain. The V end was cut by 2 bases, the J end by 8 bases, with 12 bases between. Germline CDR1 and CDR2: MDHEN and SYDVKM. This CDR3 comprises 14 residues. CDR3 region: CASSLARSREKLFF. The CDR3, as DNA: TGTGCCAGCAGTTTAGCTAGATCGAGGGAAAAACTGTTTTTT.

This clone was observed once. This chain uses TRBV27 with TRBJ2-7; the match to TRBD2 covers 8 bases. There are 16 residues in the CDR3. Germline trimming cut 2 bases from V and 0 bases from J; bases unmatched to any gene: 6. The V gene's germline CDR1 is MNHEY and CDR2 SMNVEV (reference sequence). The CDR3 DNA follows: TGTGCCAGCAGTTTACGAGTAGCGGGAACCTCCTACGAGCAGTACTTC. It specifies CASSLRVAGTSYEQYF.

The chain joins TRBV5-5 to TRBJ1-5; D uncertain. In germline, CDR1 is SGHKS, CDR2 YYEKEE (reference sequence). V was clipped by 4 bases and J by 5 bases, with 16 bases between them. This CDR3 comprises 15 residues. The CDR3 DNA reads as TGTGCCAGCAGCCTAACCCTCCTAGAGGATCAGCCCCAGCATTTT. Amino acids: CASSLTLLEDQPQHF. Together with reference TRBV5-5 and TRBJ1-5, the CDR3 gives the full variable domain: DAGVTQSPTHLIKTRGQQVTLRCSPISGHKSVSWYQQVLGQGPQFIFQYYEKEERGRGNFPDRFSARQFPNYSSELNVNALLLGDSALYLCASSLTLLEDQPQHFGDGTRLSIL.

The genes are TRBV19 and TRBJ1-3; D not resolved. Trimming cost V 6 bases and J 1 base, with 10 bases left between them. Germline V gene sequence: CDR1 LNHDA, CDR2 SQIVND (reference sequence). The CDR3 extends over 14 amino acids. CDR3 residues: CASSLKSSGNTIYF. The CDR3 bases are TGTGCCAGTAGCTTAAAGAGTTCTGGAAACACCATATATTTT.

The gene calls are TRBV14 and TRBJ1-5; D ambiguous. This CDR3 contains 16 residues. Germline lookup yields CDR1 SGHDN and CDR2 FVKESK. The germline V and J ends were trimmed by 3 bases and 1 base, with 13 bases remaining between them. CDR3 in DNA: TGTGCCAGCAGCCACAGGAAACACGGAAGCAATCAGCCCCAGCATTTT. Its protein product is CASSHRKHGSNQPQHF.

V gene TRBV16 combines with J gene TRBJ1-2; 7 bases are shared with TRBD1. The J segment lost 8 bases and the V segment lost 1 base, leaving 4 bases of the junction unmatched. This CDR3 contains 13 residues. Germline V CDR1 and CDR2: KGHSY, FQNENV. The CDR3 reads CASSQLAGGGYTF. The CDR3 DNA reads as TGTGCCAGCAGCCAATTGGCAGGGGGAGGCTACACCTTC. The full variable domain, rest sourced from reference TRBV16 and TRBJ1-2, is GEEVAQTPKHLVRGEGQKAKLYCAPIKGHSYVFWYQQVLKNEFKFLISFQNENVFDETGMPKERFSAKCLPNSPCSLEIQATKLEDSAVYFCASSQLAGGGYTFGSGTRLTVV.

Comment on this clone: Other nucleotide sequences in the sample specify the same CDR3. V usage is TRBV19 and J usage is TRBJ2-5; 10 bases align to TRBD1. There are 16 residues in the CDR3. The junction had 7 bases not matched to a gene; V was cut back by 5 bases and J by 1 base. From germline, CDR1 is LNHDA and CDR2 SQIVND (reference sequence). CDR3 protein: CASSALRDRGQETQYF. DNA for the CDR3: TGTGCCAGTAGTGCCCTCCGGGACAGGGGCCAAGAGACCCAGTACTTC.

The chain employs TRBV7-2 and TRBJ2-7; tentatively, D is TRBD1 (5 bases). The CDR3 totals 14 residues. V gave up 1 base and J gave up 3 bases, with 10 bases separating them. Germline-derived CDR1 and CDR2 are SGHTA and FQGNSA. The CDR3, as DNA: TGTGCCAGCAGCTTAGGGGGCAAAATCTACGAGCAGTACTTC. Translated: CASSLGGKIYEQYF. The complete variable domain, with remaining parts taken from reference TRBV7-2 and TRBJ2-7, reads GAGVSQSPSNKVTEKGKDVELRCDPISGHTALYWYRQSLGQGLEFLIYFQGNSAPDKSGLPSDRFSAERTGGSVSTLTIQRTQQEDSAVYLCASSLGGKIYEQYFGPGTRLTVT.

The chain uses TRBV12-3 or TRBV12-4 and TRBJ1-5; a possible D gene is TRBD1 (5 bases). Trimming stripped 6 bases from V and 4 bases from J, with 10 bases between. The CDR3 consists of 13 residues. The CDR3 sequence: CASRKTENQPQHF. The CDR3 region has the DNA TGTGCCAGCAGGAAGACAGAGAATCAGCCCCAGCATTTT.

This chain links TRBV25-1 with TRBJ1-6, with 9 bases lining up with TRBD1. Germline V lookup: CDR1 MGHDK, CDR2 SYGVNS. CDR3 length: 15 residues. Trimming cost V 6 bases and J 13 bases; bases outside gene matches: 13. CDR3 protein: CASRAPGQGLEPLHF. The CDR3 region has the DNA TGTGCCAGCAGGGCCCCGGGACAGGGCCTTGAGCCCCTCCACTTT.

The V call is TRBV4-1, the J call TRBJ2-7; possible D gene TRBD1, 6 bases. The germline V and J ends were trimmed by 4 bases and 2 bases, with 12 bases remaining between them. There are 14 residues in the CDR3. From germline, CDR1 is MGHRA and CDR2 YSYEKL. CDR3 loop: CASSLGQTAYEQYF. The CDR3 DNA reads as TGCGCCAGCAGCCTAGGACAGACCGCCTACGAGCAGTACTTC.